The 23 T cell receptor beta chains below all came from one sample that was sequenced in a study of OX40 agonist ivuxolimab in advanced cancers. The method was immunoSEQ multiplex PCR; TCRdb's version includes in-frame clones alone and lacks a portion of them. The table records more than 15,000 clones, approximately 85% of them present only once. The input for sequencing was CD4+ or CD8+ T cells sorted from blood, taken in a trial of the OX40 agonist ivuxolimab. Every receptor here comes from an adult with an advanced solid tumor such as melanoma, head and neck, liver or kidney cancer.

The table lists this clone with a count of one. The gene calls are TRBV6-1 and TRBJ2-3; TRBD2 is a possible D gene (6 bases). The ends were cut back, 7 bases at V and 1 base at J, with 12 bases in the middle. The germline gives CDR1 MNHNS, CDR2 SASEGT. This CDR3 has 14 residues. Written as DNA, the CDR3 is TGTGCCAGCATACACGGAGGGGGCACAGATACGCAGTATTTT. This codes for CASIHGGGTDTQYF.

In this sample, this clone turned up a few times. Here the CDR3 reads CASTLASGTDTQYF. For the CDR3, the DNA is TGTGCCAGCACACTAGCGTCGGGCACAGATACGCAGTATTTT. The chain employs TRBV28 and TRBJ2-3; TRBD2 aligns across 7 bases. After removal of 7 bases from V and 1 base from J, the junction contained 5 bases not matched to a gene. This CDR3 comprises 14 residues. Germline loops: CDR1 MDHEN, CDR2 SYDVKM. Looking up the rest from reference TRBV28 and TRBJ2-3 gives the full variable domain: DVKVTQSSRYLVKRTGEKVFLECVQDMDHENMFWYRQDPGLGLRLIYFSYDVKMKEKGDIPEGYSVSREKKERFSLILESASTNQTSMYLCASTLASGTDTQYFGPGTRLTVL.

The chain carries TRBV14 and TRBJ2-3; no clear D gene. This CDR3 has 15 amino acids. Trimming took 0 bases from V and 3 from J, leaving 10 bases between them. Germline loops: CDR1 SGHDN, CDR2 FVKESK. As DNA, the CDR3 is TGTGCCAGCAGCCAAGATGATTTTTTTACAGATACGCAGTATTTT. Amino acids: CASSQDDFFTDTQYF.

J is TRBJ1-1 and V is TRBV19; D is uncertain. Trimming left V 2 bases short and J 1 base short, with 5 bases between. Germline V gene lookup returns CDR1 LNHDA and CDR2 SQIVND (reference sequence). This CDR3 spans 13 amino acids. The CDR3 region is CASSISGNTEAFF. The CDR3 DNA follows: TGTGCCAGTAGTATAAGCGGGAACACTGAAGCTTTCTTT.

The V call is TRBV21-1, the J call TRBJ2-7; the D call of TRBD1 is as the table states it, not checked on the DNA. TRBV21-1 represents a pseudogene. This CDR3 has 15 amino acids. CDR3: CASSKSARAENEQYF. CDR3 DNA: TGTGCCAGCAGCAAATCGGCCAGGGCGGAGAACGAGCAGTACTTC.

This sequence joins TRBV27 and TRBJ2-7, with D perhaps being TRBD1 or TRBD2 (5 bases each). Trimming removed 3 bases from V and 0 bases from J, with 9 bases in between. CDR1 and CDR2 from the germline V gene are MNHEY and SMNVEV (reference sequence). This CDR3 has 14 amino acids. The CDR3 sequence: CASSFGDGSYEQYF. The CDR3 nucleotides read TGTGCCAGCAGTTTTGGGGACGGCTCCTACGAGCAGTACTTC.

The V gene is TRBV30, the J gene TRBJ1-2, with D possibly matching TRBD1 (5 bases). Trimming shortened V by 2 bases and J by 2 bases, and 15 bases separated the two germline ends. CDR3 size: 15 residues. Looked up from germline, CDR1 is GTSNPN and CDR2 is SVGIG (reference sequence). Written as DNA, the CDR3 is TGTGCCTGGAGTAGAGGGGACGAGCTCAACTATGGCTACACCTTC. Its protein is CAWSRGDELNYGYTF.

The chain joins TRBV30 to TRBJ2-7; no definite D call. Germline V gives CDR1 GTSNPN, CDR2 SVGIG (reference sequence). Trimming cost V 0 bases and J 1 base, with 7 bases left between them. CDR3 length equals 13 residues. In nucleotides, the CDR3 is TGTGCCTGGAGTGTACGTGAGTCCTACGAGCAGTACTTC. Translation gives CAWSVRESYEQYF.

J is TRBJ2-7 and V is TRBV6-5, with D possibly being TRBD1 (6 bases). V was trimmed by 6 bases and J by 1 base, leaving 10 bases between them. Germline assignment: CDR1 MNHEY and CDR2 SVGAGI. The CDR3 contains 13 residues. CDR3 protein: CASRLRGSYEQYF. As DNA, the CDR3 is TGTGCCAGCAGGCTCAGGGGATCCTACGAGCAGTACTTC.

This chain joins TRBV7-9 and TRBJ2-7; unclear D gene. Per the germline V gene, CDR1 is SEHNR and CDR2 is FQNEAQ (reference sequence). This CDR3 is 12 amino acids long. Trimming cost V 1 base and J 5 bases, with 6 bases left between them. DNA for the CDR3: TGTGCCAGCAGCTTAGGGGATAACGAGCAGTACTTC. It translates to CASSLGDNEQYF.

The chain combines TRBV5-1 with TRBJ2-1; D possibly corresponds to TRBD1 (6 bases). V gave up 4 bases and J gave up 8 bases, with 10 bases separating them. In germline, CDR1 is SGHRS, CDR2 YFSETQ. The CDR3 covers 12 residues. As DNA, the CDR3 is TGCGCCAGCAGCCCCGACAGGTATGAGCAGTTCTTC. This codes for CASSPDRYEQFF.

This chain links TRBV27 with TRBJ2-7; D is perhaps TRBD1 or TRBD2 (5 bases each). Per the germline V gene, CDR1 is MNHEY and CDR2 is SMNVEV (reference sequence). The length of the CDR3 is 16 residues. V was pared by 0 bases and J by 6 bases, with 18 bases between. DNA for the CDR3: TGTGCCAGCAGTTTATCCGGGACCCTCTTAGCCCCCGAGCAGTACTTC. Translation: CASSLSGTLLAPEQYF.

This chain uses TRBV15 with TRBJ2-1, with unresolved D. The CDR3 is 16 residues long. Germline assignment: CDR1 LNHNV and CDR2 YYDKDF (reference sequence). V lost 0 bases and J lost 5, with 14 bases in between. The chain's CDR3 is CATSRDPRLWDNEQFF. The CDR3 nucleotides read TGTGCCACCAGCAGAGATCCTAGACTTTGGGACAATGAGCAGTTCTTC. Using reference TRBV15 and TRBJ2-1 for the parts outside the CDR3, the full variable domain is DAMVIQNPRYQVTQFGKPVTLSCSQTLNHNVMYWYQQKSSQAPKLLFHYYDKDFNNEADTPDNFQSRRPNTSFCFLDIRSPGLGDTAMYLCATSRDPRLWDNEQFFGPGTRLTVL.

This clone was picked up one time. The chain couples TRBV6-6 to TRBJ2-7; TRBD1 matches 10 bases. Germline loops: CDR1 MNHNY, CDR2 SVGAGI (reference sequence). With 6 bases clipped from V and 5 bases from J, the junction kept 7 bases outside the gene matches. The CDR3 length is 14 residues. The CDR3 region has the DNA TGTGCCAGCAGCGATCGGGACAGGGGTCACGAGCAGTACTTC. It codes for CASSDRDRGHEQYF.

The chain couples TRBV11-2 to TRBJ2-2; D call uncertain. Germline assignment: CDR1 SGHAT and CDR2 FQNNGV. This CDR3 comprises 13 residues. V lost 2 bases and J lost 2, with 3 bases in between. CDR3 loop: CASSLFNTGELFF. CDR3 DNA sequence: TGTGCCAGCAGCTTATTTAACACCGGGGAGCTGTTTTTT.

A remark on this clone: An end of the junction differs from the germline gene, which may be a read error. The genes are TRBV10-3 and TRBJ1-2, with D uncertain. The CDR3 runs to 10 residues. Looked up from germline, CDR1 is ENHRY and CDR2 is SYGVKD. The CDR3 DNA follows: TGTGCCATCAGTGAGCCCCCCGTGGTTTTC. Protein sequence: CAISEPPVVF.

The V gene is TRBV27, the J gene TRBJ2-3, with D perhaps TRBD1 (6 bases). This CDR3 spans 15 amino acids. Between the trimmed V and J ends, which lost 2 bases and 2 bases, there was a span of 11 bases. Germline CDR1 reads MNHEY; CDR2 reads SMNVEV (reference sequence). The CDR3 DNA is TGTGCCAGCAGTTTACAGGGGACACACACAGATACGCAGTATTTT. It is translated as CASSLQGTHTDTQYF.

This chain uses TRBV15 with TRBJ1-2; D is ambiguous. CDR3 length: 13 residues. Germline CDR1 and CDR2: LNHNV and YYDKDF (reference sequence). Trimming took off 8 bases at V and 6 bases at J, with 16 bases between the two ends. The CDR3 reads CATSPPSWDGYTF. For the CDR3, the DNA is TGTGCCACCTCGCCACCGAGTTGGGATGGCTACACCTTC.

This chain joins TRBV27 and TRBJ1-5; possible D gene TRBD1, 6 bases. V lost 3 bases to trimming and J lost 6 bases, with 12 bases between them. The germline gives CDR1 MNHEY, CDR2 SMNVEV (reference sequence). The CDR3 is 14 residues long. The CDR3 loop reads CASSLSGAGQPQHF. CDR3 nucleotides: TGTGCCAGCAGTTTGTCAGGGGCAGGTCAGCCCCAGCATTTT.

The CDR3 loop is CASSMLAAFSYNEQFF. The CDR3 nucleotides are TGTGCCAGCAGTATGTTAGCGGCCTTCTCCTACAATGAGCAGTTCTTC. The chain links TRBV27 to TRBJ2-1; weak D call: TRBD2 (6 bases). In germline, CDR1 is MNHEY, CDR2 SMNVEV (reference sequence). CDR3 length: 16 residues. V gave up 5 bases and J gave up 0 bases, with 14 bases separating them.

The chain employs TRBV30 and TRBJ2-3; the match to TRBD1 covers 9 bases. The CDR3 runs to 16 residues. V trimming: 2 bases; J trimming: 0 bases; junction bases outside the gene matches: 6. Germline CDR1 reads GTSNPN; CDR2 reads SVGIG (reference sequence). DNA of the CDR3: TGTGCCTGGAGTTCCCCAGGGACAGGGAGCACAGATACGCAGTATTTT. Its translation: CAWSSPGTGSTDTQYF. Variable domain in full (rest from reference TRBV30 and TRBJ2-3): SQTIHQWPATLVQPVGSPLSLECTVEGTSNPNLYWYRQAAGRGLQLLFYSVGIGQISSEVPQNLSASRPQDRQFILSSKKLLLSDSGFYLCAWSSPGTGSTDTQYFGPGTRLTVL.

In DNA form, the CDR3 reads TGCAGCGGGGCGGTGAGGGATACGCAGTATTTT. Translated, it gives CSGAVRDTQYF. The rearrangement uses TRBV29-1 and TRBJ2-3; D remains unclear. Trimming stripped 7 bases from V and 6 bases from J, with 11 bases between. Germline V lookup: CDR1 SQVTM, CDR2 ANQGSEA. The CDR3 loop spans 11 amino acids.

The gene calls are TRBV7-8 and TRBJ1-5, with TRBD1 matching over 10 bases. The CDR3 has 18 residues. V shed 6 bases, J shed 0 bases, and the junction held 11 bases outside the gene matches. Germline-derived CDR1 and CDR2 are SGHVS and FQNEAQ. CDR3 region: CASSQGGTGVYSNQPQHF. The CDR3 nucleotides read TGTGCCAGCAGTCAAGGGGGGACAGGGGTCTATAGCAATCAGCCCCAGCATTTT. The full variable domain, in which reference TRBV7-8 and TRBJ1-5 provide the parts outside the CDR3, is GAGVSQSPRYKVAKRGQDVALRCDPISGHVSLFWYQQALGQGPEFLTYFQNEAQLDKSGLPSDRFFAERPEGSVSTLKIQRTQQEDSAVYLCASSQGGTGVYSNQPQHFGDGTRLSIL.